This entry describes one TCR beta chain. The treatment: roughly 18 received Ad26.COV2.S at low or high dose, single or two shots; roughly 5 received placebo; per-sample allocation not given. Sampling took place 63 days after the first vaccine or placebo injection. Per germline, CDR1 DFQATT and CDR2 SNEGSKA (reference sequence). Trimming pared 3 bases from V and 7 bases from J, leaving 6 bases between. The CDR3 length is 10 residues. The data were produced by immunoSEQ multiplex PCR, yet TCRdb's version contains in-frame clones alone and is incomplete. This sample has about 350,000 clones; 85% to 90% occur once, and the top ten carry roughly 5%. This specimen belongs to a study of Ad26.COV2.S vaccination and SARS-CoV-2 variants.

This chain uses TRBV20-1 with TRBJ1-1, with unresolved D. This receptor was identified in a person between 18 and 59 years old who received the Ad26.COV2.S COVID-19 vaccine or a placebo. The source was peripheral blood, collected in a trial of Ad26.COV2.S vaccine versus placebo. The DNA for the CDR3 is TGCAGTGCTAGCCAGTTTGAAGCTTTCTTT. This gives the protein CSASQFEAFF.